This is a list of T cell receptor beta chains from one sample in a study of T cell repertoires in cytomegalovirus infection. Which antigens these TCRs recognize remains unknown. One entry per CDR3 protein results from TCRdb running MiXCR on the reads. The sample has 400,000 to 600,000 distinct CDR3 sequences, 42% seen once. Sequences were derived from cultured PBMCs, sampled from culture after CMV antigen stimulation. These TCRs come from a human donor in good health (CMV status not recorded). Some clones in this sample may be carry-over from other donors' samples. Each CDR3 is given with its conserved first and last residue. A D gene is named only where the DNA matches it firmly. Where a row states a size, it is once, few, many or the class of an expanded clone; other rows omit it.

TRBD2,TRBJ2-5,NA,TRBV12-3/TRBV12-4,CASSLRPSGGQETQYF,TGTGCCAGCAGTTTACGTCCTAGCGGGGGTCAAGAGACCCAGTACTTC
TRBD1,TRBJ1-6,NA,TRBV4-1,CASSQPGQRSPLHF,TGCGCCAGCAGCCAACCGGGACAGAGGTCACCCCTCCACTTT
NA,TRBJ2-5,many,TRBV7-2,CASRPPEYQETQYF,TGTGCCAGCAGGCCCCCTGAGTACCAAGAGACCCAGTACTTC
NA,TRBJ2-5,few,TRBV7-2,CASSREYSGETQYF,TGTGCCAGCAGCCGTGAATACAGTGGAGAGACCCAGTACTTC
TRBD1,TRBJ2-5,few,TRBV6-1,CASSLPRGGGETQYF,TGTGCCAGCAGTCTACCTAGAGGGGGCGGAGAGACCCAGTACTTC
NA,TRBJ2-7,NA,TRBV7-8,CASSLLGGARPYEQYF,TGTGCCAGCAGCTTATTAGGGGGGGCGAGGCCCTACGAGCAGTACTTC
TRBD2,TRBJ2-7,NA,TRBV27,CTSSVAGPGGEQYF,TGTACCAGCAGTGTAGCGGGACCCGGGGGAGAGCAGTACTTC
NA,TRBJ1-2,few,TRBV6-2/TRBV6-3,CASSWALDYGYTF,TGTGCCAGCAGCTGGGCCCTTGACTATGGCTACACCTTC
TRBD2,TRBJ2-1,few,TRBV20-1,CSARSLGSGPESSYNEQFF,TGCAGTGCTAGATCTTTGGGTAGCGGGCCCGAGAGCTCCTACAATGAGCAGTTCTTC
NA,TRBJ1-5,NA,TRBV6-1,CASSEHVREWEPQHF,TGTGCCAGCAGTGAACACGTGCGGGAATGGGAGCCCCAGCATTTT
TRBD1,TRBJ1-3,NA,TRBV27,CASSPYGQGASGNTIYF,TGTGCCAGCAGTCCCTACGGACAGGGGGCCTCTGGAAACACCATATATTTT
NA,TRBJ2-6,NA,TRBV4-1,CASSQGPGANVLTF,TGCGCCAGCAGCCAAGGGCCTGGGGCCAACGTCCTGACTTTC
TRBD1,TRBJ2-7,NA,TRBV7-9,CASSGDRGRTYEQYF,TGTGCCAGCAGCGGGGACAGGGGGCGCACCTACGAGCAGTACTTC
NA,TRBJ2-5,few,TRBV7-2,CASSFVIQRETQYF,TGTGCCAGCAGCTTTGTTATACAGAGAGAGACCCAGTACTTC
NA,TRBJ2-1,few,TRBV10-3,CAISDGGYNEQFF,TGTGCCATCAGTGACGGCGGCTACAATGAGCAGTTCTTC
TRBD1,TRBJ1-1,NA,TRBV7-6,CASSPRGQGWTEAFF,TGTGCCAGCAGCCCCCGTGGACAGGGGTGGACTGAAGCTTTCTTT
NA,TRBJ1-1,few,TRBV4-1,CASSHMFAEAFF,TGCGCCAGCAGCCATATGTTCGCTGAAGCTTTCTTT
TRBD1,TRBJ1-6,NA,TRBV24-1,CATRVGTGPLSPLHF,TGTGCCACCAGGGTCGGGACAGGTCCTCTTTCACCCCTCCACTTT
TRBD2,TRBJ2-7,once,TRBV6-1,CASSSPGTSGGYYEQYF,TGTGCCAGCAGTTCCCCCGGGACTAGCGGGGGGTACTACGAGCAGTACTTC
TRBD1,TRBJ1-2,NA,TRBV6-5,CASSYSDRGSLTF,TGTGCCAGCAGTTACTCGGACAGGGGGTCCCTCACCTTC
TRBD2,TRBJ2-6,few,TRBV7-6,CASSLEAGGSGANVLTF,TGTGCCAGCAGCCTTGAGGCGGGGGGGTCTGGGGCCAACGTCCTGACTTTC
NA,TRBJ2-3,NA,TRBV12-3/TRBV12-4,CASSRWSPSGSSTDTQYF,TGTGCCAGCAGTCGCTGGTCCCCCTCGGGTTCCAGCACAGATACGCAGTATTTT
NA,TRBJ2-1,few,TRBV5-6,CASSLDFMRSYNEQFF,TGTGCCAGCAGCTTGGACTTTATGCGCTCCTACAATGAGCAGTTCTTC
NA,TRBJ2-3,NA,TRBV7-2,CASSFTLTDTQYF,TGTGCCAGCAGCTTCACCTTGACAGATACGCAGTATTTT
TRBD2,TRBJ2-1,NA,TRBV7-4,CASSFSGRVNNEQFF,TGTGCCAGCAGCTTTAGCGGGAGGGTAAACAATGAGCAGTTCTTC
TRBD1,TRBJ1-5,NA,TRBV10-3,CAISGDRDDQPQHF,TGTGCCATCAGCGGTGACAGGGATGATCAGCCCCAGCATTTT
TRBD2,TRBJ2-3,NA,TRBV12-3/TRBV12-4,CASGYGTTYTDTQYF,TGTGCCAGCGGATATGGGACTACCTACACAGATACGCAGTATTTT
NA,TRBJ2-1,NA,TRBV7-2,CASRKDSVGYNEQFF,TGTGCCAGCAGAAAGGACTCTGTCGGGTACAATGAGCAGTTCTTC